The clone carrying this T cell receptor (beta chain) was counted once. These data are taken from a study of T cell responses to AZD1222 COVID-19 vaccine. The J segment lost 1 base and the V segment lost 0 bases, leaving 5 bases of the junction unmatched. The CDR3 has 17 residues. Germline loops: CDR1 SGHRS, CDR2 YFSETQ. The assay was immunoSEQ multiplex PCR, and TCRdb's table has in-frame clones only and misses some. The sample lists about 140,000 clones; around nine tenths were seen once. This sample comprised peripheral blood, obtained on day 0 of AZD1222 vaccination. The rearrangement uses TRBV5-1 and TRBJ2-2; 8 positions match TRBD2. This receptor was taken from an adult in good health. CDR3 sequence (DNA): TGCGCCAGCAGCTTGGCCCCCGGGGGGGAGAACACCGGGGAGCTGTTTTTT. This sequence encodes CASSLAPGGENTGELFF.